One sample yielded the 27 T cell receptor beta chains listed below, sequenced in a study of blood T cell repertoires in COVID-19. The assay was immunoSEQ multiplex PCR, and TCRdb's table has in-frame clones only and misses some. The sample yields about 480,000 clones, roughly 90% seen once. Input material: PBMCs or T cells enriched from blood (not recorded which). These receptors were taken from a woman between 35 and 50 years old who had recovered from COVID-19.

This clone was recorded a few times. The chain combines TRBV24-1 with TRBJ1-5; 7 bases map to TRBD1. There are 14 residues in the CDR3. Germline V gene lookup returns CDR1 KGHDR and CDR2 SFDVKD. The ends lost 6 bases at V and 5 bases at J; junction bases unmatched: 6. The CDR3 region has the DNA TGTGCCACCAGTAGACAGGGCTGGGATCAGCCCCAGCATTTT. Encoded protein: CATSRQGWDQPQHF.

The chain has TRBV30 and TRBJ2-1; TRBD1 agrees at 8 bases. After removal of 3 bases from V and 7 bases from J, the junction contained 11 bases not matched to a gene. Per germline, CDR1 GTSNPN and CDR2 SVGIG (reference sequence). CDR3 length: 15 residues. This CDR3 is CAWRGDRHLRNEQFF. The CDR3 bases are TGTGCCTGGAGAGGGGACAGGCATCTGAGAAATGAGCAGTTCTTC.

V gene TRBV10-2 combines with J gene TRBJ1-1; no firm D call. The CDR3 totals 21 residues. V was trimmed by 7 bases and J by 1 base, leaving 34 bases between them. Germline V lookup: CDR1 WSHSY, CDR2 SAAADI. The CDR3: CASTLYSRLREVLNPNTEAFF. The CDR3, as DNA: TGCGCCAGCACCCTATACTCCAGGCTGAGAGAAGTTTTAAACCCGAACACTGAAGCTTTCTTT.

The genes are TRBV19 and TRBJ1-5, with 10 bases identical to TRBD1. The junction had 10 bases not matched to a gene; V was cut back by 2 bases and J by 6 bases. Germline V gives CDR1 LNHDA, CDR2 SQIVND (reference sequence). The CDR3 loop spans 17 amino acids. The CDR3 spells CASSISTGGAFGQPQHF. In DNA, the CDR3 is TGTGCCAGTAGTATATCGACAGGGGGCGCGTTCGGTCAGCCCCAGCATTTT.

The chain carries TRBV7-8 and TRBJ1-1, with TRBD1 identical over 9 bases. Looked up from germline, CDR1 is SGHVS and CDR2 is FQNEAQ. The CDR3 is made up of 16 amino acids. After removal of 1 base from V and 0 bases from J, the junction contained 3 bases not matched to a gene. CDR3 coding DNA: TGTGCCAGCAGCTTAGGAGGGGACAGGGTGAACACTGAAGCTTTCTTT. Protein sequence: CASSLGGDRVNTEAFF.

This clone was recorded once. The chain employs TRBV7-2 and TRBJ2-3, with a possible D match to TRBD1 (5 bases). Germline V gene sequence: CDR1 SGHTA, CDR2 FQGNSA. Trimming took off 4 bases at V and 2 bases at J, with 19 bases between the two ends. This CDR3 spans 17 amino acids. The CDR3 loop is CASSSRMGRGFTDTQYF. The CDR3 DNA sequence: TGTGCCAGCAGCTCCCGAATGGGGCGTGGGTTCACAGATACGCAGTATTTT.

V gene TRBV11-2 combines with J gene TRBJ1-1, with D perhaps matching TRBD1 (5 bases). This CDR3 has 14 amino acids. Germline loops: CDR1 SGHAT, CDR2 FQNNGV. V was cut by 2 bases and J by 2 bases, with 9 bases left in between. Here the CDR3 DNA reads TGTGCCAGCAGCTTAAGGCAGGGAAACACTGAAGCTTTCTTT. Its protein product is CASSLRQGNTEAFF.

Note on this clone: Other DNA sequences in this specimen translate into the identical CDR3. The V gene is TRBV7-2, the J gene TRBJ1-4; D gene ambiguous. Trimming cost V 5 bases and J 6 bases, with 10 bases left between them. This CDR3 is 13 amino acids long. The germline gives CDR1 SGHTA, CDR2 FQGNSA. The CDR3 sequence is CASSLNRDEKLFF. CDR3 DNA sequence: TGTGCCAGCAGCCTTAACCGAGATGAAAAACTGTTTTTT.

This sequence joins TRBV12-5 and TRBJ1-1; D is possibly TRBD1 (5 bases). Trimming shortened V by 1 base and J by 0 bases, and 15 bases separated the two germline ends. The CDR3 consists of 17 residues. Germline CDR1 LGHNT, CDR2 FRNRAP. The CDR3 region is CASGLARGRSVNTEAFF. Written as DNA, the CDR3 is TGTGCTAGTGGTTTGGCTCGGGGGAGGTCGGTGAACACTGAAGCTTTCTTT.

This chain uses TRBV7-9 with TRBJ2-7; 9 nucleotides line up with TRBD1. From germline, CDR1 is SEHNR and CDR2 FQNEAQ (reference sequence). V trimming: 2 bases; J trimming: 2 bases; junction bases outside the gene matches: 7. This CDR3 spans 16 amino acids. The DNA for the CDR3 is TGTGCCAGCAGCTTAAAAAGCGGGACAGGGACCTACGAGCAGTACTTC. Protein sequence: CASSLKSGTGTYEQYF.

The J gene is TRBJ2-5, the V gene TRBV14; tentative D call: TRBD2 (6 bases). This CDR3 is built from 14 residues. V was shortened by 4 bases and J by 4 bases, with 13 bases between the two germline ends. CDR1 and CDR2 from the germline V gene are SGHDN and FVKESK. In DNA form, the CDR3 reads TGTGCCAGCAGCCCCCCGGGGGTTCGAGAGACCCAGTACTTC. Residues: CASSPPGVRETQYF. Filled out from reference TRBV14 and TRBJ2-5, the complete variable domain reads EAGVTQFPSHSVIEKGQTVTLRCDPISGHDNLYWYRRVMGKEIKFLLHFVKESKQDESGMPNNRFLAERTGGTYSTLKVQPAELEDSGVYFCASSPPGVRETQYFGPGTRLLVL.

The rearrangement uses TRBV28 and TRBJ2-7, with TRBD1 matching 7 bases. V gave up 7 bases and J gave up 4 bases; unmatched junction bases: 7. In germline, CDR1 is MDHEN, CDR2 SYDVKM. The CDR3 loop spans 13 amino acids. CDR3 sequence: CASIGGASYEQYF. CDR3 DNA sequence: TGTGCCAGCATAGGGGGCGCTTCTTACGAGCAGTACTTC.

V usage is TRBV27 and J usage is TRBJ2-5; 7 bases map to TRBD2. This CDR3 is 14 amino acids long. CDR1 is MNHEY, CDR2 SMNVEV, per germline (reference sequence). With 3 bases clipped from V and 7 bases from J, the junction kept 8 bases outside the gene matches. This CDR3 is CASSLGGRWRTQYF. The CDR3 region has the DNA TGTGCCAGCAGTTTGGGAGGGAGGTGGCGGACCCAGTACTTC.

The rearrangement uses TRBV7-8 and TRBJ2-2; 14 bases are shared with TRBD2. The length of the CDR3 is 17 residues. Germline V CDR1 and CDR2: SGHVS, FQNEAQ. J gave up 5 bases and V 4 bases, and 6 bases lay outside the gene matches. The CDR3 DNA reads as TGTGCCAGCAGCTCCTCGGGGACTAGCGGGAGAACCGGGGAGCTGTTTTTT. It specifies CASSSSGTSGRTGELFF.

This rearrangement joins TRBV6-5 to TRBJ2-7; D not certain. The germline gives CDR1 MNHEY, CDR2 SVGAGI. CDR3 length: 14 amino acids. Trimming stripped 0 bases from V and 0 bases from J, with 6 bases between. CDR3: CASSYSQFSYEQYF. The CDR3, as DNA: TGTGCCAGCAGTTACTCACAGTTCTCCTACGAGCAGTACTTC.

This clone was counted once. The chain employs TRBV5-8 and TRBJ1-6, with D tentatively TRBD1 (5 bases). Germline CDR1 is SGHTS and CDR2 is YDEGEE. With 8 bases removed from V and 2 bases from J, the gap between germline ends came to 14 bases. The CDR3 is made up of 15 amino acids. DNA of the CDR3: TGTGCCAGTTTCCAGGGATCCACCTATAATTCACCCCTCCACTTT. It specifies CASFQGSTYNSPLHF.

The chain employs TRBV12-3 or TRBV12-4 and TRBJ1-1; perhaps TRBD1 as D (6 bases). Between the trimmed V and J ends, which lost 6 bases and 6 bases, there was a span of 8 bases. The CDR3 has 11 residues. CDR3 loop: CASSWGPEAFF. Here the CDR3 DNA reads TGTGCCAGCAGCTGGGGGCCTGAAGCTTTCTTT.

J is TRBJ2-1 and V is TRBV9, with TRBD2 matching 16 bases. This CDR3 contains 18 residues. Trimming took 3 bases from V and 8 from J; bases not matched to a gene: 11. The germline CDR1 and CDR2 sequences are SGDLS and YYNGEE. The CDR3 region has the DNA TGTGCCAGCAGCGCAGGGACTAGCGGGAGGGCCGTCGTACATGAGCAGTTCTTC. As protein: CASSAGTSGRAVVHEQFF.

V gene TRBV12-3 or TRBV12-4 combines with J gene TRBJ2-5, with a possible D match to TRBD2 (5 bases). The CDR3 runs 12 residues. Trimming shortened V by 8 bases and J by 5 bases, and 12 bases separated the two germline ends. The CDR3 spells CASGLAPETQYF. The CDR3 coding sequence is TGTGCCAGCGGGCTAGCTCCTGAGACCCAGTACTTC.

V is TRBV11-2 and J is TRBJ2-3; 11 positions match TRBD2. The germline gives CDR1 SGHAT, CDR2 FQNNGV. There are 16 residues in the CDR3. V lost 7 bases, J lost 1 base, and 7 bases stayed unmatched. CDR3 DNA sequence: TGTGCCAGCAACCAAGGGGGACTAGCGGGCACAGATACGCAGTATTTT. Amino acid sequence: CASNQGGLAGTDTQYF.

The chain has TRBV2 and TRBJ1-2; 8 positions agree with TRBD1. This CDR3 contains 15 residues. With 1 base clipped from V and 8 bases from J, the junction kept 9 bases outside the gene matches. Germline loops: CDR1 SNHLY, CDR2 FYNNEI. The CDR3 loop is CASSEVRQGASGYTF. DNA of the CDR3: TGTGCCAGCAGTGAAGTGAGGCAGGGGGCGAGCGGCTACACCTTC.

This chain joins TRBV3-1 (or the pseudogene TRBV3-2) and TRBJ2-7; D might be TRBD2 (7 bases). CDR1 is LGHDT, CDR2 YNNKEL, per germline (reference sequence). The V end lost 4 bases, the J end lost 0 bases, and 13 bases lay between the germline ends. The CDR3 has 15 amino acids. This CDR3 reads CASSRGGLASYEQYF. In DNA, the CDR3 is TGTGCCAGCAGCCGGGGGGGGCTCGCCTCCTACGAGCAGTACTTC.

This rearrangement joins TRBV5-4 to TRBJ1-2; 10 nucleotides line up with TRBD1. The trim removed 3 bases at V and 4 bases at J, leaving 12 bases unmatched. In germline, CDR1 is SGHNT, CDR2 YYREEE (reference sequence). The CDR3 is 17 residues long. For the CDR3, the DNA is TGTGCCAGCAGCTCCGACCCGACAGGGGGCGCGGGCTATGGCTACACCTTC. Its translation: CASSSDPTGGAGYGYTF.

This clone was seen once. The chain recombines TRBV2 with TRBJ1-2; TRBD1 aligns across 9 bases. J gave up 5 bases and V 5 bases, and 6 bases lay outside the gene matches. The V gene's germline CDR1 is SNHLY and CDR2 FYNNEI. The CDR3 has 14 amino acids. Here the CDR3 reads CASSYRGPRYGYTF. In DNA, the CDR3 is TGTGCCAGCAGTTACAGGGGGCCGAGGTATGGCTACACCTTC.

This rearrangement joins TRBV27 to TRBJ2-7; 9 positions agree with TRBD2. This CDR3 comprises 15 residues. Trimming cost V 7 bases and J 3 bases; bases outside gene matches: 10. Germline V gene data show CDR1 as MNHEY and CDR2 as SMNVEV (reference sequence). The CDR3 region has the DNA TGTGCCAGCATCTCATATAGCGGGAGAAGCTACGAGCAGTACTTC. It is translated as CASISYSGRSYEQYF.

The V and J genes are TRBV15 and TRBJ1-1; the D gene is possibly TRBD1 (6 bases). Per the germline V gene, CDR1 is LNHNV and CDR2 is YYDKDF (reference sequence). CDR3 length: 15 amino acids. V lost 0 bases, J lost 6 bases, and 14 bases lay in between. DNA of the CDR3: TGTGCCACCAGCAGAGATTGGGGGGGCGTCCCTGAAGCTTTCTTT. Translating gives CATSRDWGGVPEAFF.

The chain couples TRBV5-8 to TRBJ2-1, with 10 bases aligning to TRBD2. The V segment lost 4 bases and the J segment 2 bases; nucleotides outside the gene matches: 3. The V gene's germline CDR1 is SGHTS and CDR2 YDEGEE. The CDR3 contains 15 residues. The CDR3 DNA reads TGTGCCAGCAGCGGACTAGCGGTCCCCTACAATGAGCAGTTCTTC. It translates to CASSGLAVPYNEQFF.